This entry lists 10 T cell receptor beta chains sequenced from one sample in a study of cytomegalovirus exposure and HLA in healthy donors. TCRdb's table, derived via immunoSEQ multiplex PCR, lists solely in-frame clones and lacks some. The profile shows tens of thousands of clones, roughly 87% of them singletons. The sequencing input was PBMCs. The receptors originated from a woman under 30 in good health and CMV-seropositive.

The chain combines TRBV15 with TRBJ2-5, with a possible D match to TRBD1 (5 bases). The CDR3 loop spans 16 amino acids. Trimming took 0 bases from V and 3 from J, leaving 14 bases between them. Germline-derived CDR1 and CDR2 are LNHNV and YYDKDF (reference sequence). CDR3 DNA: TGTGCCACCAGCAGAGATACGCTAACAGGCGAAGAGACCCAGTACTTC. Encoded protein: CATSRDTLTGEETQYF.

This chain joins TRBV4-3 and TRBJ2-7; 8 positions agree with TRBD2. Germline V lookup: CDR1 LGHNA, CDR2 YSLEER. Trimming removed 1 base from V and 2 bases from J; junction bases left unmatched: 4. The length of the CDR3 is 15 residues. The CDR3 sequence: CASSQGGGGTYEQYF. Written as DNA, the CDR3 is TGCGCCAGCAGCCAAGGGGGCGGGGGGACCTACGAGCAGTACTTC.

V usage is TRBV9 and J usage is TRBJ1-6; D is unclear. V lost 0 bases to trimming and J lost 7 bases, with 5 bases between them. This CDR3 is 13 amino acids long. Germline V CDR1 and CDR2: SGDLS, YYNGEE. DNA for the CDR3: TGTGCCAGCAGCGTAGAAATAAATTCACCCCTCCACTTT. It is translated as CASSVEINSPLHF.

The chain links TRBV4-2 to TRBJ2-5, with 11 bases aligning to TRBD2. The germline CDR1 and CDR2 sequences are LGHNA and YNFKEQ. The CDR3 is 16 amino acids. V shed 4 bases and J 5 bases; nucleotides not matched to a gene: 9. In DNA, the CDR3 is TGTGCCAGCAGCCCCGCCGGGACTAGCGGTGGGGAGACCCAGTACTTC. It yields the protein CASSPAGTSGGETQYF.

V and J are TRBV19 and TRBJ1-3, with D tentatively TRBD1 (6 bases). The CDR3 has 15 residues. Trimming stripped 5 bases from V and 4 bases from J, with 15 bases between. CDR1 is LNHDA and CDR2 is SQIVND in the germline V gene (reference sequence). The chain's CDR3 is CASSPVRTVGNTIYF. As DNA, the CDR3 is TGTGCCAGTAGTCCCGTCCGGACAGTCGGAAACACCATATATTTT.

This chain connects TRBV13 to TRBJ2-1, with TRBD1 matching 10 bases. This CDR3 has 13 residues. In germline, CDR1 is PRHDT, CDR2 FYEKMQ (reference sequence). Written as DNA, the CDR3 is TGTGATAAGGGGGGACAGGGGAGAAATGAGCAGTTCTTC. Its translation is CDKGGQGRNEQFF.

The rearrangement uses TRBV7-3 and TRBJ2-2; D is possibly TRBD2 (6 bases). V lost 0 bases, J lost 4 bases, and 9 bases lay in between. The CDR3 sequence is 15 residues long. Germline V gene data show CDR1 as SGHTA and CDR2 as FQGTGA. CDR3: CASSLTRRGTGELFF. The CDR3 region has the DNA TGTGCCAGCAGCTTAACGAGGAGGGGCACCGGGGAGCTGTTTTTT.

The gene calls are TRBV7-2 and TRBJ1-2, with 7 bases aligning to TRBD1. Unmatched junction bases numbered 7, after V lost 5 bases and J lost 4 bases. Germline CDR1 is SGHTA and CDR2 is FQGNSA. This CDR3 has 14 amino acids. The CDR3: CASSQAGQVYGYTF. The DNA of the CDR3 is TGTGCCAGCAGCCAAGCAGGACAGGTCTATGGCTACACCTTC.

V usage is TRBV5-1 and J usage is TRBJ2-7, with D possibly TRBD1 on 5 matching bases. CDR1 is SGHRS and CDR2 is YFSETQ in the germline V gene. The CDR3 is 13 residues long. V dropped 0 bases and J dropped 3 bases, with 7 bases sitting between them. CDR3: CASSLGQNYEQYF. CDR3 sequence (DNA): TGCGCCAGCAGCTTGGGACAGAACTACGAGCAGTACTTC.

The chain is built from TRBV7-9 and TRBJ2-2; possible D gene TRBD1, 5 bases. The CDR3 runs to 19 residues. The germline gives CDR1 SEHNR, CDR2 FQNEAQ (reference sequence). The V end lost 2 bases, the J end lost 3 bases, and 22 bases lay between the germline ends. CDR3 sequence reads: CASSLIPLPRTIYTGELFF. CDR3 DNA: TGTGCCAGCAGCTTAATTCCCCTCCCCCGGACAATTTACACCGGGGAGCTGTTTTTT.